The 26 T cell receptor beta chains presented below share a single source sample, sequenced in a study of blood T cell dynamics during melanoma immunotherapy. Using immunoSEQ multiplex PCR, the repertoire was profiled, and TCRdb retains in-frame clones only, with some absent. This table has 14,000 or so clones, more than 75% appearing once. Time point given: pre-treatment baseline. The sample in question was blood, obtained from a patient treated with checkpoint blockade. These receptors were taken from a human donor with melanoma.

This chain uses TRBV7-2 with TRBJ2-3; TRBD1 agrees at 7 bases. Unmatched junction bases numbered 12, after V lost 5 bases and J lost 1 base. This CDR3 comprises 17 residues. Germline-derived CDR1 and CDR2 are SGHTA and FQGNSA. CDR3 sequence (DNA): TGTGCCAGCAGCCTTGACCCCTCAGGGGGAGGCACAGATACGCAGTATTTT. This sequence encodes CASSLDPSGGGTDTQYF.

This sequence joins TRBV5-4 and TRBJ1-1; D unresolved. V was pared by 4 bases and J by 4 bases, with 8 bases between. The CDR3 spans 12 residues. CDR1 is SGHNT and CDR2 is YYREEE in the germline V gene (reference sequence). The CDR3: CASSPVGTEAFF. The CDR3 DNA is TGTGCCAGCAGCCCGGTGGGCACTGAAGCTTTCTTT.

V gene TRBV6-4 combines with J gene TRBJ2-2, with D possibly TRBD2 on 6 matching bases. Germline loops: CDR1 MRHNA, CDR2 SNTAGT. V gave up 4 bases and J gave up 4 bases, with 10 bases separating them. The CDR3 extends over 14 amino acids. Here the CDR3 DNA reads TGTGCCAGCAGTGCGGGGGAGACCACCGGGGAGCTGTTTTTT. As protein: CASSAGETTGELFF.

A single count supports this clone. The chain employs TRBV6-1 and TRBJ1-1; D ambiguous. This CDR3 is 13 amino acids long. Germline-derived CDR1 and CDR2 are MNHNS and SASEGT. Trimming stripped 2 bases from V and 4 bases from J, with 8 bases between. The chain's CDR3 is CASSEFKGTEAFF. DNA of the CDR3: TGTGCCAGCAGTGAATTTAAGGGCACTGAAGCTTTCTTT.

The chain's CDR3 is CASSYGQLPTGELFF. The DNA for the CDR3 is TGTGCCAGCAGTTACGGCCAGCTCCCCACCGGGGAGCTGTTTTTT. This rearrangement joins TRBV6-5 to TRBJ2-2; D unresolved. Trimming took 2 bases from V and 4 from J, leaving 11 bases between them. The CDR3 runs 15 residues. In germline, CDR1 is MNHEY, CDR2 SVGAGI.

This chain joins TRBV7-2 and TRBJ2-7; the D gene is possibly TRBD2 (6 bases). Germline loops: CDR1 SGHTA, CDR2 FQGNSA. Trimming shortened V by 5 bases and J by 8 bases, and 13 bases separated the two germline ends. The CDR3 has 12 amino acids. CDR3 bases: TGTGCCAGCAGCCAGGACCGGGGGAAGCAGTACGTC. It codes for CASSQDRGKQYV.

J is TRBJ2-3 and V is TRBV18; 8 nucleotides agree with TRBD2. J was trimmed by 8 bases and V by 6 bases; bases with no gene match: 16. This CDR3 is 16 amino acids long. Germline CDR1 and CDR2: KGHSH and LQKENI. The CDR3 nucleotides read TGTGCCAGCTCTCCGGGGGGGGGCGCGGTGACCGGTACGCAGTATTTT. Protein: CASSPGGGAVTGTQYF.

The chain combines TRBV21-1 with TRBJ2-7. TRBV21-1 is a pseudogene segment. This CDR3 is 9 amino acids long. In DNA form, the CDR3 reads TGTGCCAGCACCTACGAGCAGTACTTC. Amino acids: CASTYEQYF.

This chain uses TRBV5-4 with TRBJ2-2; 10 nucleotides line up with TRBD2. Germline CDR1 reads SGHNT; CDR2 reads YYREEE (reference sequence). V shed 4 bases, J shed 2 bases, and the junction held 5 bases outside the gene matches. There are 16 residues in the CDR3. CDR3 DNA sequence: TGTGCCAGCAGCCAGGAGCGGGGGGGTAACACCGGGGAGCTGTTTTTT. Translated: CASSQERGGNTGELFF. Filled out from reference TRBV5-4 and TRBJ2-2, the complete variable domain reads ETGVTQSPTHLIKTRGQQVTLRCSSQSGHNTVSWYQQALGQGPQFIFQYYREEENGRGNFPPRFSGLQFPNYSSELNVNALELDDSALYLCASSQERGGNTGELFFGEGSRLTVL.

The chain links TRBV11-2 to TRBJ2-1; D is perhaps TRBD2 (5 bases). V shed 1 base and J shed 10 bases, with 17 bases lying between them. The CDR3 is 15 amino acids. Germline V gives CDR1 SGHAT, CDR2 FQNNGV. CDR3 in DNA: TGTGCCAGCAGCTTAGGGACTCCAGTCGGTTCGGAGCAGTTCTTC. As protein: CASSLGTPVGSEQFF. The variable domain in full, completed from reference TRBV11-2 and TRBJ2-1, reads EAGVAQSPRYKIIEKRQSVAFWCNPISGHATLYWYQQILGQGPKLLIQFQNNGVVDDSQLPKDRFSAERLKGVDSTLKIQPAKLEDSAVYLCASSLGTPVGSEQFFGPGTRLTVL.

The chain links TRBV5-6 to TRBJ2-2; 8 bases line up with TRBD2. V gave up 2 bases and J gave up 3 bases; unmatched junction bases: 3. The CDR3 is made up of 15 amino acids. Germline V gene sequence: CDR1 SGHDT, CDR2 YYEEEE. The CDR3 DNA reads TGTGCCAGCAGCTTAGCGGGGGTGGACACCGGGGAGCTGTTTTTT. Its protein product is CASSLAGVDTGELFF. Filled out from reference TRBV5-6 and TRBJ2-2, the complete variable domain reads DAGVTQSPTHLIKTRGQQVTLRCSPKSGHDTVSWYQQALGQGPQFIFQYYEEEERQRGNFPDRFSGHQFPNYSSELNVNALLLGDSALYLCASSLAGVDTGELFFGEGSRLTVL.

The genes are TRBV4-1 and TRBJ2-5; D might be TRBD1 (6 bases). This CDR3 comprises 14 residues. With 1 base removed from V and 3 bases from J, the gap between germline ends came to 9 bases. Germline CDR1 and CDR2: MGHRA and YSYEKL. CDR3 residues: CASSQGPGEETQYF. CDR3 in DNA: TGCGCCAGCAGCCAAGGGCCAGGGGAAGAGACCCAGTACTTC.

The rearrangement uses TRBV7-2 and TRBJ1-1; perhaps TRBD1 as D (6 bases). Trimming removed 5 bases at V and 3 bases at J, with 16 bases between. The CDR3 has 15 residues. CDR1 SGHTA and CDR2 FQGNSA come from the germline V gene. The CDR3 protein is CASSLGRGRDTEAFF. CDR3 bases: TGTGCCAGCAGCCTTGGGCGGGGGCGCGACACTGAAGCTTTCTTT.

Only a few counts were recorded for this clone. The chain combines TRBV2 with TRBJ1-5; 7 bases match TRBD1. The CDR3 contains 14 residues. From germline, CDR1 is SNHLY and CDR2 FYNNEI. V was pared by 6 bases and J by 7 bases, with 9 bases of the junction left unmatched. CDR3 sequence reads: CASRADRVGQPQHF. The CDR3 DNA follows: TGTGCCAGCAGGGCCGACAGGGTGGGCCAGCCCCAGCATTTT.

The chain employs TRBV18 and TRBJ2-1; 9 bases match TRBD1. The length of the CDR3 is 16 residues. The V gene end was trimmed by 5 bases and the J gene end by 6 bases; junction bases not matched to a gene: 11. Germline V gene lookup returns CDR1 KGHSH and CDR2 LQKENI. The CDR3 region has the DNA TGTGCCAGCTCATCGGACAGGGGAGGTTTGGCCAATGAGCAGTTCTTC. It is translated as CASSSDRGGLANEQFF.

This rearrangement joins TRBV6-5 to TRBJ1-3; no clear D gene. Trimming removed 2 bases at V and 4 bases at J, with 6 bases between. Germline loops: CDR1 MNHEY, CDR2 SVGAGI. The CDR3 runs 13 residues. The CDR3 bases are TGTGCCAGCAGTTACGAGCGGGGAAACACCATATATTTT. Protein product: CASSYERGNTIYF.

The chain is built from TRBV7-9 and TRBJ2-7; D not certain. The V gene's germline CDR1 is SEHNR and CDR2 FQNEAQ (reference sequence). This CDR3 has 12 residues. V lost 3 bases and J lost 6, with 9 bases in between. The chain's CDR3 is CASSFDRSEQYF. CDR3 nucleotides: TGTGCCAGCAGCTTCGACCGTAGCGAGCAGTACTTC.

This chain links TRBV27 with TRBJ2-2; 7 bases line up with TRBD1. This CDR3 contains 15 residues. The germline V gene encodes CDR1 MNHEY and CDR2 SMNVEV (reference sequence). The junction had 4 bases not matched to a gene; V was cut back by 6 bases and J by 0 bases. CDR3 amino acids: CASRTGQSNTGELFF. The CDR3 bases are TGTGCCAGCAGAACGGGACAGTCGAACACCGGGGAGCTGTTTTTT.

CDR3 protein: CASSRGSSSGNTIYF. The CDR3 region has the DNA TGTGCCAGCAGCCGAGGATCCTCCTCTGGAAACACCATATATTTT. The chain links TRBV7-7 to TRBJ1-3; D not certain. The germline V and J ends were trimmed by 5 bases and 0 bases, with 11 bases remaining between them. This CDR3 has 15 amino acids. Germline CDR1 SSHAT, CDR2 FNYEAQ (reference sequence).

V gene TRBV10-3 combines with J gene TRBJ1-2; 9 bases agree with TRBD1. The CDR3 is made up of 16 amino acids. CDR1 ENHRY and CDR2 SYGVKD come from the germline V gene. V shed 6 bases, J shed 0 bases, and the junction held 8 bases outside the gene matches. The CDR3 bases are TGTGCCATCAGGAGCGGGACAGGGTCGACTAACTATGGCTACACCTTC. Its translation is CAIRSGTGSTNYGYTF.

This clone has only a few counts. The chain combines TRBV18 with TRBJ1-1; unclear D gene. Germline assignment: CDR1 KGHSH and CDR2 LQKENI. V was shortened by 5 bases and J by 2 bases, with 6 bases between the two germline ends. The CDR3 is 12 amino acids. CDR3 bases: TGTGCCAGCTCAGGGCCTAACACTGAAGCTTTCTTT. Protein product: CASSGPNTEAFF.

The chain couples TRBV6-5 to TRBJ2-4; 7 bases are shared with TRBD1. The germline V gene encodes CDR1 MNHEY and CDR2 SVGAGI. The CDR3 extends over 13 amino acids. The J segment lost 6 bases and the V segment lost 5 bases, leaving 4 bases of the junction unmatched. The chain's CDR3 is CASSEGARNIQYF. In DNA, the CDR3 is TGTGCCAGCAGTGAGGGGGCTCGAAACATTCAGTACTTC.

The chain links TRBV5-5 to TRBJ1-3; 7 nucleotides agree with TRBD1. In germline, CDR1 is SGHKS, CDR2 YYEKEE (reference sequence). Losses at the gene ends were 4 bases for V and 2 bases for J; bases not matched to a gene: 12. The CDR3 contains 17 residues. The CDR3 DNA sequence: TGTGCCAGCAGCCCCCAACGACAGGGTTCGGCTGGAAACACCATATATTTT. Protein sequence: CASSPQRQGSAGNTIYF.

V gene TRBV6-1 combines with J gene TRBJ1-2, with a weak D call TRBD1 (6 bases). Trimming pared 1 base from V and 8 bases from J, leaving 14 bases between. CDR3 size: 14 residues. CDR1 is MNHNS and CDR2 is SASEGT in the germline V gene. The CDR3 region is CASSEDGGRGGYTF. CDR3 sequence (DNA): TGTGCCAGCAGTGAAGATGGGGGGCGCGGGGGCTACACCTTC.

V gene TRBV7-2 combines with J gene TRBJ1-4, with D uncertain. Trimming stripped 4 bases from V and 7 bases from J, with 16 bases between. Germline V gene sequence: CDR1 SGHTA, CDR2 FQGNSA. The CDR3 length is 15 residues. The CDR3 here is CASSSNGVGGEKLFF. CDR3 bases: TGTGCCAGCAGCTCGAACGGGGTGGGAGGTGAAAAACTGTTTTTT.

The chain employs TRBV10-3 and TRBJ2-3; no definite D call. The CDR3 spans 12 residues. Germline CDR1 is ENHRY and CDR2 is SYGVKD. V shed 0 bases and J shed 5 bases, with 3 bases lying between them. The CDR3 loop is CAISESVDTQYF. In DNA form, the CDR3 reads TGTGCCATCAGTGAGTCGGTAGATACGCAGTATTTT.